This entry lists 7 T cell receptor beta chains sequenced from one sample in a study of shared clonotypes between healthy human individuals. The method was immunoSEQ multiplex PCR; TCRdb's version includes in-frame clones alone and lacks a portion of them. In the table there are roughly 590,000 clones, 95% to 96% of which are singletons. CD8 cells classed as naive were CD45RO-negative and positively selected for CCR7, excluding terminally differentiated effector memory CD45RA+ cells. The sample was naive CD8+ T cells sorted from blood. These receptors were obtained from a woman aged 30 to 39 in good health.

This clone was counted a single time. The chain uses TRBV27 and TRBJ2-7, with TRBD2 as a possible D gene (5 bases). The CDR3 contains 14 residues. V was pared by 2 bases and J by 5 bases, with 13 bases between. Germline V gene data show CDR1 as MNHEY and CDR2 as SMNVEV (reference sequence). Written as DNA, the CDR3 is TGTGCCAGCAGTTTAATCGGGGTAAGCGACGAGCAGTACTTC. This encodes CASSLIGVSDEQYF.

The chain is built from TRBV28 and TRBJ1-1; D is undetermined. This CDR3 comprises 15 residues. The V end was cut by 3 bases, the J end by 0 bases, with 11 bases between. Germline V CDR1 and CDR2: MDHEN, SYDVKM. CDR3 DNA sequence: TGTGCCAGCAGTTTTCGACCCATCATGAACACTGAAGCTTTCTTT. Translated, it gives CASSFRPIMNTEAFF.

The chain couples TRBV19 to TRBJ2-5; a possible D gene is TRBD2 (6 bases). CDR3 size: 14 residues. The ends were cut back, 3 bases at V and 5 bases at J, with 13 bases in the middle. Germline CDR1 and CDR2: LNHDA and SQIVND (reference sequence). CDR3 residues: CASSILPGRETQYF. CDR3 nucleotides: TGTGCCAGTAGTATCCTGCCAGGGAGGGAGACCCAGTACTTC.

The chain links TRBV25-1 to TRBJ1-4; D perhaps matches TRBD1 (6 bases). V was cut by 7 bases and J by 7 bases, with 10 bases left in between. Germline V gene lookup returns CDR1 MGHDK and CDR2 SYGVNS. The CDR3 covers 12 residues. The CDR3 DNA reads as TGTGCCAGCACTACAGGGAGTGAAAAACTGTTTTTT. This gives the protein CASTTGSEKLFF.

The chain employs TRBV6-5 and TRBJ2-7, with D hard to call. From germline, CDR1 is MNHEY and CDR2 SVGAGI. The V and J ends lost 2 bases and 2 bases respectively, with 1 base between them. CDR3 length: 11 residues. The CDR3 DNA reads TGTGCCAGCAGTTACACCTACGAGCAGTACTTC. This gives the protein CASSYTYEQYF.

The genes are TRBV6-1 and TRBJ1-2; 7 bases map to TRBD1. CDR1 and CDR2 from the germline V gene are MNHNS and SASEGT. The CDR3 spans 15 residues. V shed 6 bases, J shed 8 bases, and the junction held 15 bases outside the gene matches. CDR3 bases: TGTGCCAGCAGCGGGACCCCGGACAGGCTGCGGGGCTACACCTTC. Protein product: CASSGTPDRLRGYTF.

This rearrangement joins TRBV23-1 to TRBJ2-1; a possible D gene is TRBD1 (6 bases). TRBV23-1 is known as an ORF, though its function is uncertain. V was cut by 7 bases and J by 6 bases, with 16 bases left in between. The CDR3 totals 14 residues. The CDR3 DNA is TGCGCCAGCACCCCTCACAGGGATTGCAATGAGCAGTTCTTC. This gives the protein CASTPHRDCNEQFF.